The 10 T cell receptor beta chains below all came from one sample that was sequenced in a study of shared clonotypes between healthy human individuals. The assay was immunoSEQ multiplex PCR, and TCRdb's table has in-frame clones only and misses some. In the table there are 1.4 million to 1.5 million clones, over 95% of which are singletons. The sample was naive CD4+ T cells sorted from blood. Subset described: CD45RA+ positively selected. The receptor set was obtained from a man between 25 and 39 years old in good health.

The V and J genes are TRBV7-9 and TRBJ1-1; D ambiguous. CDR1 and CDR2 (germline): SEHNR, FQNEAQ (reference sequence). CDR3 length: 14 amino acids. Trimming stripped 1 base from V and 2 bases from J, with 8 bases between. DNA for the CDR3: TGTGCCAGCAGCTTAGAACTGGCAAACACTGAAGCTTTCTTT. Translating it yields CASSLELANTEAFF.

This chain's CDR3 is CASSQLAGGNYEQYF. The DNA for the CDR3 is TGTGCCAGTAGCCAACTAGCGGGAGGTAACTACGAGCAGTACTTC. V is TRBV19 and J is TRBJ2-7, with 12 bases that match TRBD2. The J segment lost 3 bases and the V segment lost 6 bases, leaving 6 bases of the junction unmatched. The V gene's germline CDR1 is LNHDA and CDR2 SQIVND (reference sequence). This CDR3 is 15 amino acids long.

This chain connects TRBV27 to TRBJ1-2; 9 bases are a match to TRBD1. V shed 3 bases and J 2 bases; nucleotides not matched to a gene: 10. The CDR3 spans 17 residues. CDR1 and CDR2 (germline): MNHEY, SMNVEV (reference sequence). The CDR3 nucleotides are TGTGCCAGCAGTTTCACAGGGGGCTATCGGCGAAACTATGGCTACACCTTC. Protein product: CASSFTGGYRRNYGYTF.

The J gene is TRBJ2-1, the V gene TRBV11-2; weak D call: TRBD2 (6 bases). The CDR3 consists of 15 residues. With 2 bases removed from V and 2 bases from J, the gap between germline ends came to 10 bases. The germline gives CDR1 SGHAT, CDR2 FQNNGV. CDR3 sequence (DNA): TGTGCCAGCAGCTTACTCGCGGGAACCTACAATGAGCAGTTCTTC. As protein: CASSLLAGTYNEQFF.

The chain has TRBV5-5 and TRBJ2-2; D uncertain. The V end lost 1 base, the J end lost 0 bases, and 10 bases lay between the germline ends. CDR3 length equals 16 residues. Germline V gives CDR1 SGHKS, CDR2 YYEKEE (reference sequence). This CDR3 reads CASSLSAVTNTGELFF. In nucleotides, the CDR3 is TGTGCCAGCAGCTTGTCTGCGGTCACGAACACCGGGGAGCTGTTTTTT.

The CDR3 sequence is CASSLVLIPYEQYF. The CDR3 DNA reads as TGTGCCAGCAGCCTAGTCTTGATCCCGTACGAGCAGTACTTC. The rearrangement links TRBV11-2 to TRBJ2-7; D unresolved. The V and J ends lost 5 bases and 4 bases respectively, with 15 bases between them. The germline V gene encodes CDR1 SGHAT and CDR2 FQNNGV. The CDR3 loop spans 14 amino acids.

The chain links TRBV29-1 to TRBJ2-3; 11 bases agree with TRBD2. CDR3 length: 14 residues. The germline gives CDR1 SQVTM, CDR2 ANQGSEA. V lost 4 bases, J lost 3 bases, and 3 bases stayed unmatched. The CDR3 reads CSVGTSGWTDTQYF. The CDR3 coding sequence is TGCAGCGTTGGGACTAGCGGGTGGACAGATACGCAGTATTTT.

This clone was counted once. The rearrangement joins TRBV29-1 to TRBJ2-3; perhaps TRBD2 as D (5 bases). Germline CDR1 SQVTM, CDR2 ANQGSEA. The CDR3 has 14 amino acids. V was clipped by 7 bases and J by 2 bases, with 16 bases between them. CDR3 sequence: CSAVASLITDTQYF. CDR3 DNA: TGCAGCGCCGTAGCTAGCCTAATCACAGATACGCAGTATTTT.

The chain is built from TRBV6-1 and TRBJ2-7; the D gene could be TRBD1 or TRBD2 (5 bases each). CDR1 is MNHNS, CDR2 SASEGT, per germline. The CDR3 totals 15 residues. The ends were cut back, 4 bases at V and 0 bases at J, with 13 bases in the middle. The CDR3 protein is CASSVSGRLSYEQYF. CDR3 nucleotide sequence: TGTGCCAGCAGTGTGTCGGGACGCCTCTCCTACGAGCAGTACTTC.

The chain uses TRBV6-1 and TRBJ1-4; D is ambiguous. The CDR3 runs to 11 residues. Germline V gene sequence: CDR1 MNHNS, CDR2 SASEGT. Trimming removed 5 bases from V and 8 bases from J, with 6 bases in between. This CDR3 reads CASSQSEKLFF. The CDR3 DNA sequence: TGTGCCAGCAGTCAATCAGAAAAACTGTTTTTT.